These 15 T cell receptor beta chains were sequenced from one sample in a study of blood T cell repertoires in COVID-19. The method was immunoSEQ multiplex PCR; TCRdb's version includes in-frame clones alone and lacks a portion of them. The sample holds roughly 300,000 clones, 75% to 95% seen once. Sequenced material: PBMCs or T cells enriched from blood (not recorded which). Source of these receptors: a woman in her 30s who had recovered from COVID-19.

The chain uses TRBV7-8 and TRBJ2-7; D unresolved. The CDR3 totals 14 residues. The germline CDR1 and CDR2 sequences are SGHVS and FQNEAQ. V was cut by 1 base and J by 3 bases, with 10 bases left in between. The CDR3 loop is CASSLGVSGYEQYF. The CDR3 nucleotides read TGTGCCAGCAGCTTAGGGGTTTCGGGCTACGAGCAGTACTTC.

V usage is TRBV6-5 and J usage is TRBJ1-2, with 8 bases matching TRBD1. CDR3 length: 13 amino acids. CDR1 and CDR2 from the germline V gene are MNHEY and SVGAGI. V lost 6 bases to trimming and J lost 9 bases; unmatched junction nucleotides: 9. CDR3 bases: TGTGCCAGCAGCCCCGTTGGACAGGGACGCTACACCTTC. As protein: CASSPVGQGRYTF.

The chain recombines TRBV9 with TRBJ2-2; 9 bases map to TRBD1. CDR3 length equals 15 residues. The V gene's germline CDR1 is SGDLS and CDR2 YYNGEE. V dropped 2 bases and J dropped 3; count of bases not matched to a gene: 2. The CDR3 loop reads CASSVGQGYTGELFF. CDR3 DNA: TGTGCCAGCAGCGTCGGACAGGGGTACACCGGGGAGCTGTTTTTT.

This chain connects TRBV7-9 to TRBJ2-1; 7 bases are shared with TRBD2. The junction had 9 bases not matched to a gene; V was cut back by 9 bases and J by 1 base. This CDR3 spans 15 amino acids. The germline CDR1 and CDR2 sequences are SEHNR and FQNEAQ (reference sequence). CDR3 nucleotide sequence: TGTGCCAGTGGGGGGTTGCGGGAGTCCTACAATGAGCAGTTCTTC. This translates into CASGGLRESYNEQFF.

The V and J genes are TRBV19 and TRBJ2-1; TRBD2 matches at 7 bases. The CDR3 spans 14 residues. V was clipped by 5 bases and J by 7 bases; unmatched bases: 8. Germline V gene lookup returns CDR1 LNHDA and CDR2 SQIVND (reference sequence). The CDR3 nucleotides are TGTGCCAGTAGTCCGAGGGACTACAGGAATGAGCAGTTCTTC. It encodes CASSPRDYRNEQFF.

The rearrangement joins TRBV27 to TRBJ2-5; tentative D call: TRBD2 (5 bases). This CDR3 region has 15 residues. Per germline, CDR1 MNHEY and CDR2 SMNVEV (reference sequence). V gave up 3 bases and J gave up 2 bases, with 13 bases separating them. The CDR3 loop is CASSLTLLEQETQYF. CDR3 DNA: TGTGCCAGCAGTTTGACTCTACTAGAACAAGAGACCCAGTACTTC.

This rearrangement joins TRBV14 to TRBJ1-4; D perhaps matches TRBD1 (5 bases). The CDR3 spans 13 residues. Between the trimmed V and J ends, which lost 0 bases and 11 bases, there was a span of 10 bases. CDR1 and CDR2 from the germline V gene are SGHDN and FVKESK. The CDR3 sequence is CASSQELRGKLFF. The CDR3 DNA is TGTGCCAGCAGCCAAGAACTCCGGGGGAAACTGTTTTTT.

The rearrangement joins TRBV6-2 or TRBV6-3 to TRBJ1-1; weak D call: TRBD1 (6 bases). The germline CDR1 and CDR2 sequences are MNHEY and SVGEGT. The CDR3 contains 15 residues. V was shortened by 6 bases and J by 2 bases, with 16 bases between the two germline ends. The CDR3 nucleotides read TGTGCCAGCAGCCCCCTGCGGACAGTTAACACTGAAGCTTTCTTT. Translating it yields CASSPLRTVNTEAFF.

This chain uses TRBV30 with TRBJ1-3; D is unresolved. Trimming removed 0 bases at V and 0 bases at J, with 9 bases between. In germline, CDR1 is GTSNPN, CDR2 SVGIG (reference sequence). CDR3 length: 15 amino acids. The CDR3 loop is CAWSVGDTSGNTIYF. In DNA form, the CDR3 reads TGTGCCTGGAGTGTCGGGGATACCTCTGGAAACACCATATATTTT.

CDR3 DNA sequence: TGTGCCACCAGCCGGGTGTCGAACACTGAAGCTTTCTTT. Protein sequence: CATSRVSNTEAFF. The chain has TRBV15 and TRBJ1-1; D is uncertain. Trimming pared 5 bases from V and 1 base from J, leaving 8 bases between. This CDR3 contains 13 residues. In germline, CDR1 is LNHNV, CDR2 YYDKDF (reference sequence).

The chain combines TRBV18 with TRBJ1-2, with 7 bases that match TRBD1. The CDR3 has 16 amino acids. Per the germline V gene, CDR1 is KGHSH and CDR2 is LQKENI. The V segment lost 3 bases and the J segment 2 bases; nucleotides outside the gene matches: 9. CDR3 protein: CASSPPADRSNYGYTF. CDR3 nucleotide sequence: TGTGCCAGCTCACCCCCAGCGGACAGGTCCAACTATGGCTACACCTTC.

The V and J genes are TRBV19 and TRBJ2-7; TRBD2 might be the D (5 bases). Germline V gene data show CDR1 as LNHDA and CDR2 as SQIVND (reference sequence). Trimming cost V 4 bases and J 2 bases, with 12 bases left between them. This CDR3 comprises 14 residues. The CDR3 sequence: CASSTPGLPYEQYF. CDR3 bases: TGTGCCAGTAGTACCCCAGGACTGCCCTACGAGCAGTACTTC. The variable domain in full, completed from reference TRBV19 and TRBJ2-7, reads DGGITQSPKYLFRKEGQNVTLSCEQNLNHDAMYWYRQDPGQGLRLIYYSQIVNDFQKGDIAEGYSVSREKKESFPLTVTSAQKNPTAFYLCASSTPGLPYEQYFGPGTRLTVT.

Here the CDR3 reads CASSPGTGGAQPQHF. DNA of the CDR3: TGTGCCAGCAGTCCCGGGACAGGGGGCGCCCAGCCCCAGCATTTT. This chain links TRBV6-2 or TRBV6-3 with TRBJ1-5; 12 nucleotides align to TRBD1. Germline V lookup: CDR1 MNHEY, CDR2 SVGEGT. The V and J ends lost 5 bases and 7 bases, in that order; junction bases with no gene match: 6. This CDR3 region has 15 residues.

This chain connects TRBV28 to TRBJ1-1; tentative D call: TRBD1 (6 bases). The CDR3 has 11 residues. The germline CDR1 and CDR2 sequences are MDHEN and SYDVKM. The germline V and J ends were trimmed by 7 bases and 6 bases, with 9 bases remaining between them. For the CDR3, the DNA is TGTGCCAGCAAAGGGGGGGCTGAAGCTTTCTTT. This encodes CASKGGAEAFF. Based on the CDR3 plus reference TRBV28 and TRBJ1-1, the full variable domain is DVKVTQSSRYLVKRTGEKVFLECVQDMDHENMFWYRQDPGLGLRLIYFSYDVKMKEKGDIPEGYSVSREKKERFSLILESASTNQTSMYLCASKGGAEAFFGQGTRLTVV.

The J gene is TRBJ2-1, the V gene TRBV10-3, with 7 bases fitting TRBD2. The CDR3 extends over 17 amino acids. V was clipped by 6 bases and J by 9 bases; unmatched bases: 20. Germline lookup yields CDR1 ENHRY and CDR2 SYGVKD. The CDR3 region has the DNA TGTGCCATCAGCACAGGTAATAGCGGGTCGTTTACGGTTGAGCAGTTCTTC. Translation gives CAISTGNSGSFTVEQFF.